Below are 10 T cell receptor beta chains sequenced from a single sample in a study of cytomegalovirus exposure and HLA in healthy donors. TCRdb keeps only in-frame clones here, not all; method: immunoSEQ multiplex PCR. The sample holds under 75,000 clones, 97% seen once. Input material: PBMCs. The receptors shown here come from a woman younger than 30 in good health and CMV-seropositive.

This chain connects TRBV2 to TRBJ2-4, with 7 bases identical to TRBD1. CDR1 and CDR2 from the germline V gene are SNHLY and FYNNEI. The V gene end was trimmed by 5 bases and the J gene end by 0 bases; junction bases not matched to a gene: 4. The CDR3 is 15 residues long. The CDR3 is CASSMTGLAKNIQYF. Written as DNA, the CDR3 is TGTGCCAGCAGTATGACAGGGTTAGCCAAAAACATTCAGTACTTC.

V gene TRBV5-5 combines with J gene TRBJ2-1; tentatively, D is TRBD1 (5 bases). Germline lookup yields CDR1 SGHKS and CDR2 YYEKEE (reference sequence). The V end lost 6 bases, the J end lost 8 bases, and 24 bases lay between the germline ends. The CDR3 runs 16 residues. The CDR3 DNA sequence: TGTGCCAGCAACCTCCTAAGGGGCCCTCCTTGGGATGAGCAGTTCTTC. Translating gives CASNLLRGPPWDEQFF.

CDR3 bases: TGTGCCACGACTAGCGCGCGGACCTACAATGAGCAGTTCTTC. Its translation: CATTSARTYNEQFF. J is TRBJ2-1 and V is TRBV10-3, with 8 bases matching TRBD2. V dropped 10 bases and J dropped 2; count of bases not matched to a gene: 7. This CDR3 is built from 14 residues. Germline V CDR1 and CDR2: ENHRY, SYGVKD.

The rearrangement uses TRBV30 and TRBJ2-1; D is uncertain. The CDR3 loop spans 12 amino acids. V was trimmed by 5 bases and J by 0 bases, leaving 5 bases between them. Germline-derived CDR1 and CDR2 are GTSNPN and SVGIG (reference sequence). Here the CDR3 reads CAWGSSYNEQFF. The CDR3 region has the DNA TGTGCCTGGGGCAGCTCCTACAATGAGCAGTTCTTC.

V is TRBV28 and J is TRBJ1-1, with 9 bases that match TRBD1. Per germline, CDR1 MDHEN and CDR2 SYDVKM. The V segment lost 3 bases and the J segment 12 bases; nucleotides outside the gene matches: 5. The length of the CDR3 is 12 residues. DNA of the CDR3: TGTGCCAGCAGTTTCCAGGACAGGGGCCCTTTCTTT. Its protein product is CASSFQDRGPFF.

V and J are TRBV6-4 and TRBJ1-1, with D possibly being TRBD1 (5 bases). CDR3 length: 14 amino acids. The germline V gene encodes CDR1 MRHNA and CDR2 SNTAGT. V lost 7 bases and J lost 0, with 12 bases in between. CDR3 sequence (DNA): TGTGCCAGCAAAAATGGACACATGAACACTGAAGCTTTCTTT. This sequence encodes CASKNGHMNTEAFF.

The rearrangement uses TRBV4-1 and TRBJ2-2; possible D gene TRBD2, 5 bases. V lost 1 base and J lost 1, with 10 bases in between. CDR1 is MGHRA, CDR2 YSYEKL, per germline. CDR3 length: 16 residues. CDR3 bases: TGCGCCAGCAGCCAAGTAGTCGGAGGGAACACCGGGGAGCTGTTTTTT. Encoded protein: CASSQVVGGNTGELFF.

The rearrangement uses TRBV18 and TRBJ2-3, with 10 bases fitting TRBD2. This CDR3 comprises 16 residues. V lost 5 bases and J lost 2; bases outside the gene matches: 7. Germline CDR1 KGHSH, CDR2 LQKENI. The CDR3 DNA sequence: TGTGCCAGCTCATGGGAACTAGCGGGAAACACAGATACGCAGTATTTT. This encodes CASSWELAGNTDTQYF. The full variable domain, in which reference TRBV18 and TRBJ2-3 provide the parts outside the CDR3, is NAGVMQNPRHLVRRRGQEARLRCSPMKGHSHVYWYRQLPEEGLKFMVYLQKENIIDESGMPKERFSAEFPKEGPSILRIQQVVRGDSAAYFCASSWELAGNTDTQYFGPGTRLTVL.

This chain's CDR3 is CASSASIAGVQNIQYF. The CDR3 nucleotides are TGTGCCAGCAGTGCGTCGATAGCGGGAGTCCAAAACATTCAGTACTTC. The chain is built from TRBV6-1 and TRBJ2-4; 9 bases are shared with TRBD2. Germline values: CDR1 MNHNS, CDR2 SASEGT. The CDR3 covers 16 residues. Trimming took 4 bases from V and 5 from J; bases not matched to a gene: 9.

The chain couples TRBV6-5 to TRBJ1-2; D may be TRBD1 (6 bases). The V end lost 8 bases, the J end lost 3 bases, and 13 bases lay between the germline ends. Germline V lookup: CDR1 MNHEY, CDR2 SVGAGI. The CDR3 sequence is 13 residues long. The CDR3 region is CASRRGADYGYTF. In DNA, the CDR3 is TGTGCCAGCCGCAGGGGTGCGGACTATGGCTACACCTTC.